This T cell receptor beta chain was recorded in a study of T cells after posttransplantation cyclophosphamide. Study-wide points: Tissue-infiltrating T cells from skin or gut overlapped little with blood T cells. Later post-transplant blood repertoires were often dominated by donor CD8+ memory clones. TRB clonality was highly associated with recipient CMV seropositivity and reactivation.

About this clone itself: What it binds is unknown.

A marrow graft followed busulfan-fludarabine conditioning, with cyclophosphamide on days +3 and +4. Profiling relied on immunoSEQ multiplex PCR, and the TCRdb table lists in-frame clones only, not all of them. The sample carries about 6,900 clones, approximately 82% recorded once. The sample was CD8+ T cells sorted from PBMCs, taken 1404 days after allogeneic stem cell transplant with posttransplant cyclophosphamide. The clonotype was recovered from a female patient aged 50-59 years who received an allogeneic stem cell transplant from a related donor, was CMV-positive, and had no GVHD. Some T cells may be the graft donor's.

Here the CDR3 reads CASSLGGDTQYF. The DNA for the CDR3 is TGTGCCAGCAGTTTAGGAGGAGATACGCAGTATTTT. J is TRBJ2-3 and V is TRBV27; a weak D match, TRBD2 (5 bases). The ends were cut back, 2 bases at V and 5 bases at J, with 5 bases in the middle. From germline, CDR1 is MNHEY and CDR2 SMNVEV (reference sequence). CDR3 length equals 12 residues.